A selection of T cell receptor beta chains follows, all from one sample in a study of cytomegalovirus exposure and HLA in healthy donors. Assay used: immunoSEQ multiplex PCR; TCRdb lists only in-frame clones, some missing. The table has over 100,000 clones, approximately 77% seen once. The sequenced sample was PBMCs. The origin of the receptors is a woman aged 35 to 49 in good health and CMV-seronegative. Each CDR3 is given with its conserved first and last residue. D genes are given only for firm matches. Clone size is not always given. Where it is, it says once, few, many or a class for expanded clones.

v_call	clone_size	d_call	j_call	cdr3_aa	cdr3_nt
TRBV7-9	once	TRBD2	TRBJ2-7	CSSSTRLAGSSYEQYF	TGTTCCAGCAGCACTAGACTAGCGGGTTCCTCCTACGAGCAGTACTTC
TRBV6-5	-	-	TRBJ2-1	CASSYSSVQGKDEQFF	TGTGCCAGCAGTTACTCGTCGGTACAGGGTAAAGATGAGCAGTTCTTC
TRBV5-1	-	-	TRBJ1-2	CASSLSEASGYTF	TGCGCCAGCAGCTTAAGCGAGGCCTCTGGCTACACCTTC
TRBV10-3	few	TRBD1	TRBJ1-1	CAISEGTGGNTEAFF	TGTGCCATCAGTGAAGGGACAGGGGGGAACACTGAAGCTTTCTTT
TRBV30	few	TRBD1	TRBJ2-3	CAWTQRGRGTQYF	TGTGCCTGGACCCAGAGGGGGCGAGGTACGCAGTATTTT
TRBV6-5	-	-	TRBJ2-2	CASKKAQANTGELFF	TGTGCCAGCAAAAAAGCCCAAGCGAACACCGGGGAGCTGTTTTTT
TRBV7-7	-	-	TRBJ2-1	CASSLGGGNEQFF	TGTGCCAGCAGCTTGGGAGGGGGCAATGAGCAGTTCTTC
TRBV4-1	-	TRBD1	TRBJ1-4	CASSPRGQGREKLFF	TGCGCCAGCAGCCCCCGTGGACAGGGTCGGGAAAAACTGTTTTTT
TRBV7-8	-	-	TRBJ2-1	CASWAAQGLSEQFF	TGTGCCAGCTGGGCGGCACAGGGTCTCTCTGAGCAGTTCTTC
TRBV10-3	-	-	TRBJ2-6	CAISAGSTFGANVLTF	TGTGCCATCAGTGCGGGATCTACCTTTGGGGCCAACGTCCTGACTTTC
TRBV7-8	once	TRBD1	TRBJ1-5	CASSWTGQQPQHF	TGTGCCAGCAGCTGGACAGGGCAGCAGCCCCAGCATTTT